The next 12 T cell receptor beta chains were all read from a single sample in a study of blood T cell repertoires in COVID-19. Profiling relied on immunoSEQ multiplex PCR, and the TCRdb table lists in-frame clones only, not all of them. This sample has roughly 88,000 clones, with around nine tenths found just once. The sequenced sample was peripheral blood. Receptors originate from a woman in her sixties with COVID-19, enrolled during active disease.

The genes are TRBV10-1 and TRBJ2-2; perhaps TRBD1 as D (5 bases). The CDR3 spans 17 residues. V lost 3 bases and J lost 4, with 18 bases in between. Germline CDR1 reads WNHNN; CDR2 reads SYGVQD (reference sequence). The CDR3 bases are TGCGCCAGCAGTGAAAGTGCAGGGCAAAGTAGCACCGGGGAGCTGTTTTTT. Protein: CASSESAGQSSTGELFF.

The gene calls are TRBV2 and TRBJ1-4; 7 bases are a match to TRBD1. The J segment lost 10 bases and the V segment lost 0 bases, leaving 8 bases of the junction unmatched. This CDR3 is built from 15 residues. The germline V gene has CDR1 SNHLY and CDR2 FYNNEI. The CDR3 bases are TGTGCCAGCAGTGAAGCGCAGGGGGATCTGGGAAAACTGTTTTTT. The encoded protein is CASSEAQGDLGKLFF.

A remark on this clone: The sample carries other DNA sequences with the same CDR3. The rearrangement joins TRBV5-6 to TRBJ1-2; possibly TRBD1 for D (5 bases). Trimming stripped 5 bases from V and 4 bases from J, with 12 bases between. The CDR3 covers 13 residues. From germline, CDR1 is SGHDT and CDR2 YYEEEE. CDR3 loop: CASSLDRSYGYTF. For the CDR3, the DNA is TGTGCCAGCAGTCTCGACAGATCCTATGGCTACACCTTC.

The genes are TRBV9 and TRBJ1-1; TRBD1 is a possible D gene (5 bases). The V end lost 0 bases, the J end lost 2 bases, and 8 bases lay between the germline ends. This CDR3 contains 14 residues. Per germline, CDR1 SGDLS and CDR2 YYNGEE. The CDR3 region has the DNA TGTGCCAGCAGCGTAGCCCGGACAAACACTGAAGCTTTCTTT. Translated, it gives CASSVARTNTEAFF.

This clone was observed once. The chain employs TRBV7-9 and TRBJ1-1; D uncertain. Trimming stripped 5 bases from V and 7 bases from J, with 11 bases between. Germline-derived CDR1 and CDR2 are SEHNR and FQNEAQ (reference sequence). This CDR3 comprises 12 residues. CDR3 in amino acids: CASSPDGFEAFF. In DNA form, the CDR3 reads TGTGCCAGCAGCCCAGACGGGTTTGAAGCTTTCTTT.

The chain is built from TRBV9 and TRBJ1-1; D is unclear. Germline CDR1 reads SGDLS; CDR2 reads YYNGEE. The CDR3 sequence is 13 residues long. Trimming pared 0 bases from V and 4 bases from J, leaving 7 bases between. Here the CDR3 DNA reads TGTGCCAGCAGCGTAGGCCGGGGCACTGAAGCTTTCTTT. Its translation is CASSVGRGTEAFF.

This chain joins TRBV5-1 and TRBJ2-7; 8 nucleotides line up with TRBD1. V lost 3 bases, J lost 3 bases, and 8 bases stayed unmatched. CDR3 size: 15 residues. CDR1 SGHRS and CDR2 YFSETQ come from the germline V gene. CDR3 coding DNA: TGCGCCAGCAGCTCCCGGGACAGGACGAACTACGAGCAGTACTTC. Translation: CASSSRDRTNYEQYF.

The chain has TRBV7-2 and TRBJ1-4; 8 bases line up with TRBD1. This CDR3 is 15 amino acids long. Germline loops: CDR1 SGHTA, CDR2 FQGNSA. V gave up 5 bases and J gave up 4 bases; unmatched junction bases: 6. The CDR3 sequence: CASSDRQGINEKLFF. CDR3 DNA: TGTGCCAGCAGCGATAGACAGGGGATTAATGAAAAACTGTTTTTT.

Notes on this clone: Other DNA sequences within the sample encode an identical CDR3. The chain combines TRBV7-2 with TRBJ1-1; D is perhaps TRBD1 (5 bases). Germline CDR1 and CDR2: SGHTA and FQGNSA. The CDR3 sequence is 14 residues long. V was clipped by 4 bases and J by 5 bases, with 14 bases between them. CDR3 sequence (DNA): TGTGCCAGCAGCTCTCTGGGGGGGAGTACTGAAGCTTTCTTT. This codes for CASSSLGGSTEAFF.

This clone has a single count. This chain connects TRBV4-2 to TRBJ1-1, with 11 nucleotides matching TRBD1. Unmatched junction bases numbered 6, after V lost 2 bases and J lost 4 bases. CDR1 is LGHNA, CDR2 YNFKEQ, per germline. The CDR3 runs 16 residues. CDR3 loop: CASSQIRDRGGTEAFF. Here the CDR3 DNA reads TGTGCCAGCAGCCAAATAAGGGACAGGGGGGGCACTGAAGCTTTCTTT.

The chain recombines TRBV9 with TRBJ1-4, with D unresolved. Germline CDR1 reads SGDLS; CDR2 reads YYNGEE. This CDR3 region has 15 residues. V lost 0 bases and J lost 1, with 7 bases in between. The CDR3 here is CASSVDPVTNEKLFF. Written as DNA, the CDR3 is TGTGCCAGCAGCGTAGATCCGGTAACTAATGAAAAACTGTTTTTT.

This clone was seen only a few times. V is TRBV9 and J is TRBJ1-5; D may be TRBD1 (5 bases). This CDR3 is built from 17 residues. V was cut by 4 bases and J by 0 bases, with 17 bases left in between. Per germline, CDR1 SGDLS and CDR2 YYNGEE. CDR3 amino acids: CASSLIRQSYSNQPQHF. CDR3 DNA sequence: TGTGCCAGCAGCCTAATTCGACAGTCCTATAGCAATCAGCCCCAGCATTTT.